This T cell receptor beta chain is from a study of shared clonotypes between healthy human individuals. Between the trimmed V and J ends, which lost 5 bases and 7 bases, there was a span of 17 bases. Germline lookup yields CDR1 LNHDA and CDR2 SQIVND (reference sequence). The CDR3 length is 14 residues. Repertoires were generated with immunoSEQ multiplex PCR, while TCRdb's copy carries only in-frame clones and drops some. The sample has 2 million to 3 million clones, approximately 92% seen once; the top ten hold over 0.12%. What was sequenced was naive CD4+ T cells sorted from blood. Subset here: CD45RA+ positively selected. The chain joins TRBV19 to TRBJ1-2, with D perhaps matching TRBD1 (6 bases). The sequence was collected from a man younger than 35 in good health. The CDR3: CASSQTTGSPGYTF. The CDR3, as DNA: TGTGCCAGTAGTCAGACCACAGGGTCTCCTGGCTACACCTTC.